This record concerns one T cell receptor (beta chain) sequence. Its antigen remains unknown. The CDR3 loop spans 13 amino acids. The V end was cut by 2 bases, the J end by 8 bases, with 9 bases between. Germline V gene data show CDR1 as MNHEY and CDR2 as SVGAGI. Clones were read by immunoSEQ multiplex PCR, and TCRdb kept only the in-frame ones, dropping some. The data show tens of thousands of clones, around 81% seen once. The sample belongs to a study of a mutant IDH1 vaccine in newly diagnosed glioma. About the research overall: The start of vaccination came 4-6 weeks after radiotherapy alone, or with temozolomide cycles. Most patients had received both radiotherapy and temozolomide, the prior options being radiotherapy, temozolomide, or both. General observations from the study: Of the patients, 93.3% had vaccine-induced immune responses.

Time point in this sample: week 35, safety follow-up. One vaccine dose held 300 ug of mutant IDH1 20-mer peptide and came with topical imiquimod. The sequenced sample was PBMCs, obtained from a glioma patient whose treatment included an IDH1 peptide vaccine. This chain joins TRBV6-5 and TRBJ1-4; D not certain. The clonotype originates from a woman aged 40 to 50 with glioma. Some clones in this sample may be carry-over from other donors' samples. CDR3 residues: CASSYPGSEKLFF. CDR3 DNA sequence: TGTGCCAGCAGTTACCCGGGGAGCGAAAAACTGTTTTTT.